Shown below are 14 T cell receptor beta chains from a single sample sequenced in a study of spatial heterogeneity in lung cancer. Overall study findings and caveats: Expanded alpha and beta TCR counts within tumors tracked tumor mutation counts.

These receptors have no known antigen. TCRdb re-derived calls from the 5' RACE reads in MiXCR, one entry per CDR3 protein. The sample lists around 6,200 distinct CDR3 sequences; over 12% were seen once. Time point here: sample taken at primary tumor resection. Sequences were derived from lung tumor tissue, sampled at surgery. Receptor source: a male donor with early-stage non-small cell lung cancer.

This clonotype was seen many times. This rearrangement joins TRBV12-3 or TRBV12-4 to TRBJ2-2; D possibly corresponds to TRBD1 (7 bases). The CDR3 totals 16 residues. The germline V and J ends were trimmed by 3 bases and 6 bases, with 17 bases remaining between them. CDR3 bases: TGTGCCAGCAGTTTCGGAGGGGGCTGGTATGCCGGGGAGCTGTTTTTT. This sequence encodes CASSFGGGWYAGELFF.

In this sample, this clonotype turned up many times. The chain recombines TRBV27 with TRBJ2-7; unclear D gene. V lost 6 bases to trimming and J lost 4 bases, with 7 bases between them. Looked up from germline, CDR1 is MNHEY and CDR2 is SMNVEV (reference sequence). The CDR3 extends over 11 amino acids. CDR3 loop: CASSTPYEQYF. The CDR3 DNA sequence: TGTGCCAGCAGCACCCCTTACGAGCAGTACTTC.

Note on this clonotype: Being one base from a much bigger clone, this may be a read error. The chain links TRBV12-3 or TRBV12-4 to TRBJ1-1, with D unclear. This CDR3 spans 13 amino acids. Trimming took off 3 bases at V and 5 bases at J, with 10 bases between the two ends. The CDR3 loop reads CASSLSGGTEAFF. The CDR3 DNA sequence: TGTGCCAGCAGTTTGTCCGGAGGGACTGAAGCTTTCTTT.

In this sample, this clonotype turned up many times. The chain has TRBV28 and TRBJ1-3, with no clear D. There are 15 residues in the CDR3. Deletions cut 7 bases from V and 4 bases from J, with 17 bases between. Germline CDR1 reads MDHEN; CDR2 reads SYDVKM. CDR3 nucleotide sequence: TGTGCCAGCACTACTGGAAGGGAAGTCGGAAACACCATATATTTT. Residues: CASTTGREVGNTIYF. Filled out from reference TRBV28 and TRBJ1-3, the complete variable domain reads DVKVTQSSRYLVKRTGEKVFLECVQDMDHENMFWYRQDPGLGLRLIYFSYDVKMKEKGDIPEGYSVSREKKERFSLILESASTNQTSMYLCASTTGREVGNTIYFGEGSWLTVV.

The chain combines TRBV4-1 with TRBJ2-7, with 7 bases aligning to TRBD1. V lost 1 base, J lost 0 bases, and 3 bases stayed unmatched. The CDR3 totals 15 residues. Germline V gene lookup returns CDR1 MGHRA and CDR2 YSYEKL. The CDR3 is CASSQGNRGSYEQYF. In nucleotides, the CDR3 is TGCGCCAGCAGCCAAGGTAACAGGGGCTCCTACGAGCAGTACTTC.

The chain is built from TRBV2 and TRBJ2-3; D is unclear. V was shortened by 1 base and J by 3 bases, with 2 bases between the two germline ends. From germline, CDR1 is SNHLY and CDR2 FYNNEI. The CDR3 sequence is 12 residues long. The CDR3 reads CASSEGTDTQYF. The CDR3 nucleotides are TGTGCCAGCAGTGAAGGAACAGATACGCAGTATTTT.

This clonotype was observed at least ten times. The chain carries TRBV12-3 or TRBV12-4 and TRBJ2-2; no clear D. V was clipped by 6 bases and J by 0 bases, with 8 bases between them. The length of the CDR3 is 14 residues. CDR3 protein: CASSRNSNTGELFF. CDR3 nucleotides: TGTGCCAGCAGCCGCAATTCGAACACCGGGGAGCTGTTTTTT.

In its sample, this clonotype ranks as medium-sized. V gene TRBV20-1 combines with J gene TRBJ1-6; D gene ambiguous. Germline CDR1 reads DFQATT; CDR2 reads SNEGSKA (reference sequence). V lost 0 bases, J lost 11 bases, and 14 bases lay in between. This CDR3 comprises 14 residues. The CDR3 protein is CSARDPGGVAPLHF. Written as DNA, the CDR3 is TGCAGTGCTAGAGATCCAGGCGGGGTCGCACCCCTCCACTTT.

The chain joins TRBV12-3 or TRBV12-4 to TRBJ1-5, with TRBD1 matching over 10 bases. The CDR3 extends over 15 amino acids. V gave up 6 bases and J gave up 0 bases; unmatched junction bases: 2. This CDR3 is CASRGTGDSNQPQHF. Here the CDR3 DNA reads TGTGCCAGCAGAGGGACAGGGGATAGCAATCAGCCCCAGCATTTT.

In the case of this clonotype: One end of the junction fails to match germline, which may point to a read error. The J gene is TRBJ2-6, the V gene TRBV9; perhaps TRBD1 as D (5 bases). Germline lookup yields CDR1 SGDLS and CDR2 YYNGEE. CDR3 length: 16 residues. This CDR3 is CASSSNLDSGANALTF. CDR3 nucleotides: TGTGCCAGCAGCTCAAATCTCGACTCTGGGGCCAACGCCCTGACTTTC. Full variable domain (rest looked up from reference TRBV9 and TRBJ2-6): DSGVTQTPKHLITATGQRVTLRCSPRSGDLSVYWYQQSLDQGLQFLIQYYNGEERAKGNILERFSAQQFPDLHSELNLSSLELGDSALYFCASSSNLDSGANALTFGAGSRLTVL.

This clonotype was picked up a small number of times. This chain uses TRBV30 with TRBJ2-7; perhaps TRBD2 as D (5 bases). The CDR3 totals 14 residues. The germline CDR1 and CDR2 sequences are GTSNPN and SVGIG (reference sequence). V lost 0 bases, J lost 3 bases, and 12 bases lay in between. CDR3 in amino acids: CAWSVLSGSYEQYF. Here the CDR3 DNA reads TGTGCCTGGAGTGTACTCTCGGGAAGCTACGAGCAGTACTTC. Based on the CDR3 plus reference TRBV30 and TRBJ2-7, the full variable domain is SQTIHQWPATLVQPVGSPLSLECTVEGTSNPNLYWYRQAAGRGLQLLFYSVGIGQISSEVPQNLSASRPQDRQFILSSKKLLLSDSGFYLCAWSVLSGSYEQYFGPGTRLTVT.

V is TRBV28 and J is TRBJ2-7; 9 positions agree with TRBD2. V lost 8 bases and J lost 10; bases outside the gene matches: 6. The length of the CDR3 is 11 residues. Looked up from germline, CDR1 is MDHEN and CDR2 is SYDVKM. The CDR3 bases are TGTGCCAGCCAGCGGGGGGTTGAACAGTACTTC. This codes for CASQRGVEQYF.

The gene calls are TRBV6-5 and TRBJ1-1, with TRBD1 as a possible D gene (6 bases). V lost 6 bases, J lost 6 bases, and 14 bases lay in between. Germline V gives CDR1 MNHEY, CDR2 SVGAGI. The length of the CDR3 is 13 residues. CDR3 sequence: CASRSTGKAEAFF. The CDR3 region has the DNA TGTGCCAGCAGGTCCACAGGGAAGGCTGAAGCTTTCTTT.

This clonotype has ten or more counts. The chain has TRBV5-1 and TRBJ1-1, with a possible D match to TRBD1 (5 bases). The V gene's germline CDR1 is SGHRS and CDR2 YFSETQ. This CDR3 spans 14 amino acids. V was clipped by 3 bases and J by 5 bases, with 14 bases between them. CDR3 in DNA: TGCGCCAGCAGCTCCCTCAGGGAAAATACTGAAGCTTTCTTT. Its translation is CASSSLRENTEAFF.